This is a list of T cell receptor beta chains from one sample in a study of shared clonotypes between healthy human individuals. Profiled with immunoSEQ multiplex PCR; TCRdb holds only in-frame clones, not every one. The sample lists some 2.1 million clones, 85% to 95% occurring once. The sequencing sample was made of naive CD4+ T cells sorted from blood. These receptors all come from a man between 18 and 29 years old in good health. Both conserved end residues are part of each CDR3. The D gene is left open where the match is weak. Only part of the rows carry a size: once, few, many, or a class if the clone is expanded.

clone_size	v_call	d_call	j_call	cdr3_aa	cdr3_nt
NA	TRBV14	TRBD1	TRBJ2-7	CASSLRAGQGTAYEQYF	TGTGCCAGCAGCCTGCGAGCCGGACAGGGGACCGCCTACGAGCAGTACTTC
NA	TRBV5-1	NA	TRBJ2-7	CASSLAVDLEQYF	TGCGCCAGCAGCTTGGCCGTGGATCTAGAGCAGTACTTC
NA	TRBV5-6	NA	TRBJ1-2	CASSLHRVDYGYTF	TGTGCCAGCAGCTTGCACAGGGTTGACTATGGCTACACCTTC
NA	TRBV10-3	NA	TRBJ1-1	CAISAILNTEAFF	TGTGCCATCAGTGCTATCCTGAACACTGAAGCTTTCTTT
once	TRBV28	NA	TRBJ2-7	CASSPLYEQYF	TGTGCCAGCAGCCCCCTATACGAGCAGTACTTC
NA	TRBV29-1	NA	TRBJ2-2	CSARNTGELFF	TGCAGCGCCCGGAACACCGGGGAGCTGTTTTTT
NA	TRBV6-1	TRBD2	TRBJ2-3	CASSAIAGGTDTQYF	TGTGCCAGCAGTGCAATAGCGGGGGGCACAGATACGCAGTATTTT
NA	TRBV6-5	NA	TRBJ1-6	CASRIMAGNNSPLHF	TGTGCCAGCAGGATCATGGCAGGGAATAATTCACCCCTCCACTTT
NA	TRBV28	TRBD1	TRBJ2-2	CATRNAVGTGITGELFF	TGTGCCACCCGAAATGCGGTAGGGACAGGGATCACCGGGGAGCTGTTTTTT
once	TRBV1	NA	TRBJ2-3	CTSSQENHRCASGRRACDTQYF	TGCACCAGCAGCCAAGAAAACCACCGGTGTGCCAGCGGGAGGAGAGCATGCGATACGCAGTATTTT
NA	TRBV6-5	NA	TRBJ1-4	CATAEGSNYEKLFF	TGTGCCACCGCAGAGGGTTCGAATTATGAAAAACTGTTTTTT